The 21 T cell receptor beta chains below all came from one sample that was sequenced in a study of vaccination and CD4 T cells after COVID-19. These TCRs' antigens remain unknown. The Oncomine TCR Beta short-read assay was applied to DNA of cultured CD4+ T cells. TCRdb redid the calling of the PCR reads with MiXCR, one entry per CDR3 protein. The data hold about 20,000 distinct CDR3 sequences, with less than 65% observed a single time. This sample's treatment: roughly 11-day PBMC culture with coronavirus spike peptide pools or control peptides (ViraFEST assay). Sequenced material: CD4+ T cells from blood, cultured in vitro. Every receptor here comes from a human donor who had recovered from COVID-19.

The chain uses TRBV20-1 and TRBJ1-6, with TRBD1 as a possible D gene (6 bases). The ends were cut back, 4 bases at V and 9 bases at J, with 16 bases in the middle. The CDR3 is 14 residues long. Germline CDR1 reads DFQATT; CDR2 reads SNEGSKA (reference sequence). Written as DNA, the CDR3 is TGCAGTGCTACTAAGGGACAAGGGGCTTCACCCCTCCACTTT. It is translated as CSATKGQGASPLHF.

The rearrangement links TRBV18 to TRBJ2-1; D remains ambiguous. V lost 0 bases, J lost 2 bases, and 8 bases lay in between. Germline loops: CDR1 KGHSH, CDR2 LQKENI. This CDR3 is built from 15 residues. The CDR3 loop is CASSPPISTYNEQFF. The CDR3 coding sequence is TGTGCCAGCTCACCACCCATCAGCACCTACAATGAGCAGTTCTTC.

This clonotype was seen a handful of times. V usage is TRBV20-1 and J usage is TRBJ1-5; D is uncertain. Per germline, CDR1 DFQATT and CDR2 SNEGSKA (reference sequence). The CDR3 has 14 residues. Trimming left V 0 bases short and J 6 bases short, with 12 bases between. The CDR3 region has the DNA TGCAGTGCTAGAGACGGTGGGTTGGGTCAGCCCCAGCATTTT. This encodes CSARDGGLGQPQHF.

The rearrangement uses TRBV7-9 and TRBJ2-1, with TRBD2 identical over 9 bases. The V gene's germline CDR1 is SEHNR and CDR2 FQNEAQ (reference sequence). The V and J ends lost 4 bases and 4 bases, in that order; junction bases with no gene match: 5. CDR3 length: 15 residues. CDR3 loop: CASSSTSGGYNEQFF. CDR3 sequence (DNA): TGTGCCAGCAGCTCGACTAGCGGAGGGTACAATGAGCAGTTCTTC.

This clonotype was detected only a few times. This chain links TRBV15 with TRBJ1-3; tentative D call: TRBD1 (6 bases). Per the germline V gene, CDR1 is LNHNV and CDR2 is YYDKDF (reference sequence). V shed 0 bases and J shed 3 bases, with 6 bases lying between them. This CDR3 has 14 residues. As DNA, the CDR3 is TGTGCCACCAGCAGAGACAGGGGTGGAAACACCATATATTTT. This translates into CATSRDRGGNTIYF.

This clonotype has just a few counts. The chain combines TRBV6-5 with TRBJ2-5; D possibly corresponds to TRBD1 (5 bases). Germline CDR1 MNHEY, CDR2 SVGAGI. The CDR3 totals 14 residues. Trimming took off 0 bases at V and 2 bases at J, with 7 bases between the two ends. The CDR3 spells CASSYSRQQETQYF. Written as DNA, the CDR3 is TGTGCCAGCAGTTACTCCCGACAGCAAGAGACCCAGTACTTC.

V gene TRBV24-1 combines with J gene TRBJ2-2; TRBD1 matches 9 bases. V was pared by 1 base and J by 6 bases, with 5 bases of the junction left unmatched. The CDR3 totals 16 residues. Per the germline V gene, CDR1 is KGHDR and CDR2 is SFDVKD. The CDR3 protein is CATSDFSGTGPGELFF. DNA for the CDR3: TGTGCCACCAGTGATTTCTCCGGGACAGGGCCCGGGGAGCTGTTTTTT.

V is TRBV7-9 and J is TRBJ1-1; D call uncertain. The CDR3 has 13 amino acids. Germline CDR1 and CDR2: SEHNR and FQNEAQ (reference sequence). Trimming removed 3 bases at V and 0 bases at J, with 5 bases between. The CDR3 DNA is TGTGCCAGCAGCTTCTGGATGAACACTGAAGCTTTCTTT. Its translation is CASSFWMNTEAFF. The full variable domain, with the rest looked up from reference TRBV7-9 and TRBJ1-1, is DTGVSQNPRHKITKRGQNVTFRCDPISEHNRLYWYRQTLGQGPEFLTYFQNEAQLEKSRLLSDRFSAERPKGSFSTLEIQRTEQGDSAMYLCASSFWMNTEAFFGQGTRLTVV.

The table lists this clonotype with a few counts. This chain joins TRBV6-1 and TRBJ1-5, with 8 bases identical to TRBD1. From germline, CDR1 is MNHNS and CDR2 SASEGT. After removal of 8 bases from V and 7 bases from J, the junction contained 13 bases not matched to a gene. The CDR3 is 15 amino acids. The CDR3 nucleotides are TGTGCCAGCGTGGCGGCAGGGGGCTCGGGGCAGCCCCAGCATTTT. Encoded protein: CASVAAGGSGQPQHF.

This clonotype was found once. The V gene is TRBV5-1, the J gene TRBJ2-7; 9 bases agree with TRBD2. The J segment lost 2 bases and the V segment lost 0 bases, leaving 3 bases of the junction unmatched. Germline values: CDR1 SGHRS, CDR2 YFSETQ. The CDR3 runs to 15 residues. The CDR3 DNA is TGCGCCAGCAGCTTGGATGGCGGGAGGGCCTACGAGCAGTACTTC. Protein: CASSLDGGRAYEQYF.

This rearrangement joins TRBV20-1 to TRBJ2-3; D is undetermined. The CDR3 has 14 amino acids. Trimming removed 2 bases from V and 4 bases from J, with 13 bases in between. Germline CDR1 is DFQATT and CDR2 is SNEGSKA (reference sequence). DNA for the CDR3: TGCAGTGCTAGAACAGTTCTGGTTGCAGATACGCAGTATTTT. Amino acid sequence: CSARTVLVADTQYF.

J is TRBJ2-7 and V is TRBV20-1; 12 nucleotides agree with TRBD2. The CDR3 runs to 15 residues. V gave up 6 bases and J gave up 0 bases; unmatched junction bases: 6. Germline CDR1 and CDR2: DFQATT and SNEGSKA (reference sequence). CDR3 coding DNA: TGCAGTGCCAACCCGACTAGCGGGAGCTCCTACGAGCAGTACTTC. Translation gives CSANPTSGSSYEQYF.

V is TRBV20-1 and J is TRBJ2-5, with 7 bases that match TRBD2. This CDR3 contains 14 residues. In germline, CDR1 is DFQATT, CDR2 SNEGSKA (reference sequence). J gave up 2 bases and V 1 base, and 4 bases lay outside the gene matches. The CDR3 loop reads CSARGGGKQETQYF. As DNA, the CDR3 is TGCAGTGCTAGAGGCGGGGGAAAACAAGAGACCCAGTACTTC.

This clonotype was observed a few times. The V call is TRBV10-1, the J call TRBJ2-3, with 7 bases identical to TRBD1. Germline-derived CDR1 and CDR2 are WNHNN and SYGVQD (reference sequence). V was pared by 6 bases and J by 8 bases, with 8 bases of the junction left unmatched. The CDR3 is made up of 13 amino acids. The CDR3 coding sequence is TGCGCCAGCAGGGATGACAGGGAAGGTACGCAGTATTTT. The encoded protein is CASRDDREGTQYF.

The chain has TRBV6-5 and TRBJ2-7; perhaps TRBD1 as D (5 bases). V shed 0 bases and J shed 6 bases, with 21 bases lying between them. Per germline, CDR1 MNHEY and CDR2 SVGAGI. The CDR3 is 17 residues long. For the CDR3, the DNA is TGTGCCAGCAGTTACTCGAAGGGAAACAGGCCGTTCGGCGAGCAGTACTTC. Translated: CASSYSKGNRPFGEQYF.

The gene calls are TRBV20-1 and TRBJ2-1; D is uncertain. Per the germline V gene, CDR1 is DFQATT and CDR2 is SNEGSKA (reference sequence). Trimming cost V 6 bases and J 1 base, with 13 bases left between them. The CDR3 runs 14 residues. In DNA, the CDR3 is TGCAGTGCACGGCGGCAGTTATCCTACAATGAGCAGTTCTTC. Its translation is CSARRQLSYNEQFF.

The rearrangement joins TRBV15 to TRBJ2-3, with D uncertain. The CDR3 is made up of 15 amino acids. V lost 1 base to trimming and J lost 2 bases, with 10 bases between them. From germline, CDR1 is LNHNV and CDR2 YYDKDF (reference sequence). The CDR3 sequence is CATSRGVDFTDTQYF. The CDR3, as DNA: TGTGCCACCAGCAGAGGAGTTGATTTCACAGATACGCAGTATTTT.

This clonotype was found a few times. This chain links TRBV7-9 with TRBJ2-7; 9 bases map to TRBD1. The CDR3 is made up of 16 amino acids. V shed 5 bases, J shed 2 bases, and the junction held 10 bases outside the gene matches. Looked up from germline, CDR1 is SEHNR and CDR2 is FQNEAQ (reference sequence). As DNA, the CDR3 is TGTGCCAGCAGCCGGGGACCTAGACAGGGGGCCTACGAGCAGTACTTC. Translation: CASSRGPRQGAYEQYF.

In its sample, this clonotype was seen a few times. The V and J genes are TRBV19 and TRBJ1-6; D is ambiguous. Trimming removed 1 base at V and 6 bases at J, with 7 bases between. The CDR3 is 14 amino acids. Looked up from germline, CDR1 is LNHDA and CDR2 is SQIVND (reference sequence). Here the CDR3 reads CASSIGGGNSPLHF. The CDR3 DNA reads TGTGCCAGTAGTATAGGCGGCGGTAATTCACCCCTCCACTTT.

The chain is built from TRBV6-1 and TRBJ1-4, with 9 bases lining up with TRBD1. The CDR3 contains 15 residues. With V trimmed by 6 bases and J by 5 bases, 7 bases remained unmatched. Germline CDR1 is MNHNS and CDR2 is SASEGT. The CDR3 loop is CASRKQGARNEKLFF. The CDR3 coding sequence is TGTGCCAGCAGAAAACAGGGGGCGCGGAATGAAAAACTGTTTTTT.

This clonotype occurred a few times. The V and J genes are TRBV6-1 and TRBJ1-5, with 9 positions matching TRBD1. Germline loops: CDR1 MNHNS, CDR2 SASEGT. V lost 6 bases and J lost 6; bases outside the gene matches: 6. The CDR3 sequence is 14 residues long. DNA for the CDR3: TGTGCCAGCAGCCGGGACAGGGCGGGTCAGCCCCAGCATTTT. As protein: CASSRDRAGQPQHF.